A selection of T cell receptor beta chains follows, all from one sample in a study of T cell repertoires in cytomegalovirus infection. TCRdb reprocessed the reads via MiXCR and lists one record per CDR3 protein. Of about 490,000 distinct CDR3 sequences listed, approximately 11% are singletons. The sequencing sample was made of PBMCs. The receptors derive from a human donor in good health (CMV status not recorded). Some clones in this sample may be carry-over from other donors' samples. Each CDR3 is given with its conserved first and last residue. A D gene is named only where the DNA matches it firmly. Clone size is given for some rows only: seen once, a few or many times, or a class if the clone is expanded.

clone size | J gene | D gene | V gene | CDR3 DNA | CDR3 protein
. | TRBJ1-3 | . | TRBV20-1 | TGCAGTGCTTACTCTGGAAACACCATATATTTT | CSAYSGNTIYF
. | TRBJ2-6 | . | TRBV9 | TGTGCCAGCAGCGTAGAGTGGGCACCCTCTGGGGCCAACGTCCTGACTTTC | CASSVEWAPSGANVLTF
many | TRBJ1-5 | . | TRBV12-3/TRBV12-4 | TGTGCCAGCAGTTTAGGAGAAAATAGCAATCAGCCCCAGCATTTT | CASSLGENSNQPQHF
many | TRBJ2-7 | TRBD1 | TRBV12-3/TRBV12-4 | TGTGCCAGCAGTTTATTCGGGACAGGGGGCTACGAGCAGTACTTC | CASSLFGTGGYEQYF
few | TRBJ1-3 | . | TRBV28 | TGTGCCAGCAGTGACCTGGGAAACACCATATATTTT | CASSDLGNTIYF
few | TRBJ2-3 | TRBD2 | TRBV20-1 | TGCAGTGCCGTCGAGGTGACTAGCTTTCTCAAGTATTTT | CSAVEVTSFLKYF
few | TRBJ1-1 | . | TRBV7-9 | TGTGCCAGCTACGCGGGGGGGGAAGCTTTCTTT | CASYAGGEAFF
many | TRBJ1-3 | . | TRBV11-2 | TGTGCCAGCAGCTTAGAACGGGGGGCTGGAAACACCATATATTTT | CASSLERGAGNTIYF
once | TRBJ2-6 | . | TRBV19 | TGTGCCAGTACCACACCTAGGGTCTCTGGGGCCAACGTCCTGACTTTC | CASTTPRVSGANVLTF
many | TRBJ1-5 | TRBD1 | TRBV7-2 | TGTGCCAGCAGCTTTGGCAGGGGGGCCAATCAGCCCCAGCATTTT | CASSFGRGANQPQHF
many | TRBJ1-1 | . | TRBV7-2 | TGTGCCAGCAGCAGGGACGTCCGGCGGTTCGCTGAAGCTTTCTTT | CASSRDVRRFAEAFF
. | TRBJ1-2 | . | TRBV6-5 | TGTGCCAGCAGTTACTCGGCCCGGCTTAACTATGGCTACACCTTC | CASSYSARLNYGYTF
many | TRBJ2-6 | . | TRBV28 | TGTGCCAGCAGGGACAGCCCTGGGGCCAACGTCCTGACTTTC | CASRDSPGANVLTF
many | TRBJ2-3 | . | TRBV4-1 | TGCGCCAGCAGCCAAGTAGGTAGCCCGGCAGATACGCAGTATTTT | CASSQVGSPADTQYF
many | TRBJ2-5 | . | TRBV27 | TGTGCCAGCAGTTCCCGAAGCAGGTACCAACGAGAGACCCAGTACTTC | CASSSRSRYQRETQYF
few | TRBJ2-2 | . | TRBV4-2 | TGTGCCAGCAGCCAAGAAAGAACGGGAGTGGACACCGGGGAGCTGTTTTTT | CASSQERTGVDTGELFF
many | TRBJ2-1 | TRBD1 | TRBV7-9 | TGTGCCAGCAGCCGAAGGAGGACAGGGGACAATGAGCAGTTCTTC | CASSRRRTGDNEQFF
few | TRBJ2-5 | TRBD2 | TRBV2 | TGTGCCACCTCTCGCGAGGCGGGGGGACACCAAGAGACCCAGTACTTC | CATSREAGGHQETQYF
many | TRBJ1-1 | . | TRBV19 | TGTGCCAGTAGTATAGGCCCTGGGACACCGAACACTGAAGCTTTCTTT | CASSIGPGTPNTEAFF
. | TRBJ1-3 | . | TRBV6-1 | TGTGCCAGCAGAAGCGGCGTTGACTCTGGAAACACCATATATTTT | CASRSGVDSGNTIYF
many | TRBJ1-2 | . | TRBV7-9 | TGTGCCAGCAGCTTATCCGAGGGTGGGGGACATGGCTACACCTTC | CASSLSEGGGHGYTF
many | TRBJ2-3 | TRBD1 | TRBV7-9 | TGTGCCAGCATTCTAGGACAGGGAAATACGCAGTATTTT | CASILGQGNTQYF
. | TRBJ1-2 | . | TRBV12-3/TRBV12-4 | TGTGCCAGCAGTTTAGCGAGCGGATACTATGGCTACACCTTC | CASSLASGYYGYTF
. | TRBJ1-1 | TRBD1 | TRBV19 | TGTGCCAGTAGTACCGGGACAGGAGGTGAAGCTTTCTTT | CASSTGTGGEAFF
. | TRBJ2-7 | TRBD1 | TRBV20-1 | TGCAGTGCTAGAGGAGGACAGGGGGAGTACTACGAGCAGTACTTC | CSARGGQGEYYEQYF
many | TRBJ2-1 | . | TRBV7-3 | TGTGCCAGCAGCTTATCGCCAGTCGTTGGTGAGCAGTTCTTC | CASSLSPVVGEQFF
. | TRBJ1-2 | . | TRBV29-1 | TGCAGCGTCGTCGTGAGTGGGGGTCAGGATGGCTACACCTTC | CSVVVSGGQDGYTF
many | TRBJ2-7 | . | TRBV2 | TGTGCCAGCAGTGAATTTAGGGGCAGTAGTCTCGAGCAGTACTTC | CASSEFRGSSLEQYF
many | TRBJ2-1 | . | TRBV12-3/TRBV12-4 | TGTGCCAGCAGTTTAGAACTAGCACTTTACAATGAGCAGTTCTTC | CASSLELALYNEQFF
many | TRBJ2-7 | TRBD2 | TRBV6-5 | TGTGCCAGCAGTTACCAAGCGGGGGGGCCTTTCGAGCAGTACTTC | CASSYQAGGPFEQYF
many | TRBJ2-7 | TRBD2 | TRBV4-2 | TGTGCCAGCAGCCAAGATACCGCGGGAGTGCGAGAGCAGTACTTC | CASSQDTAGVREQYF
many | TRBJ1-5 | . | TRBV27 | TGTGCCAGCAGTACCCAAGCGCAGATCTATAGCAATCAGCCCCAGCATTTT | CASSTQAQIYSNQPQHF
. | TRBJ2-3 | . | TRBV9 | TGTGCCAGCAGCGTAGTGGGGGACGCAGATACGCAGTATTTT | CASSVVGDADTQYF
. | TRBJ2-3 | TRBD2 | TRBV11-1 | TGTGCCAGCAGTCAAAAAAAAGGACTAGCGGGAGGTGGAGATACGCAGTATTTT | CASSQKKGLAGGGDTQYF
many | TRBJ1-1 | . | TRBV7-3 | TGTGCCAGCAGCCCTGGGGGGGTGGGGAGCACTGAAGCTTTCTTT | CASSPGGVGSTEAFF
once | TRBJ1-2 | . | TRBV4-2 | TGTGCCAGCAGCCAAGATGGGGGAGTTAACTATGGCTACACCTTC | CASSQDGGVNYGYTF
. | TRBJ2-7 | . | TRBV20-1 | TGCAGTGCTGCTCCCTACGAGCAGTACTTC | CSAAPYEQYF
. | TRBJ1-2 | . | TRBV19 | TGTGCCAGTAGCGGAGACAGGCTCGCTAACTATGGCTACACCTTC | CASSGDRLANYGYTF
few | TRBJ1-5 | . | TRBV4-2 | TGTGCCAGCAGCCAAGCAGGGATGAATCAGCCCCAGCATTTT | CASSQAGMNQPQHF
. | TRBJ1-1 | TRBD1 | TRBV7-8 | TGTGCCAGCAGCTTGAGCAGGGGGCAGGTGAACACTGAAGCTTTCTTT | CASSLSRGQVNTEAFF
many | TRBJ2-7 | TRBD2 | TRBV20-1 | TGCAGTGCTGCGGCTAGCGGCATCCACTACGAGCAGTACTTC | CSAAASGIHYEQYF
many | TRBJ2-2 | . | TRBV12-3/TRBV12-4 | TGTGCCAGCAAGTACCACACCGGGGAGCTGTTTTTT | CASKYHTGELFF
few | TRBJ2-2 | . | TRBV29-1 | TGCAGCGTTGACTCCATAGGGAACACCGGGGAGCTGTTTTTT | CSVDSIGNTGELFF
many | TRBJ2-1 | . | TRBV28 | TGTGCCAGCAGTCCCCCGGTACCGGGGAGGTCCTACAATGAGCAGTTCTTC | CASSPPVPGRSYNEQFF
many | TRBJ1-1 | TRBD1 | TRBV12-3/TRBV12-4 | TGTGCCAGCAGTTTCTGGGGACAGGAGAACACTGAAGCTTTCTTT | CASSFWGQENTEAFF
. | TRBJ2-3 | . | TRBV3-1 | TGTGCCAGCAGTCCGAAGGGCGGGATAAACACAGATACGCAGTATTTT | CASSPKGGINTDTQYF
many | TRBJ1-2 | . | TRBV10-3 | TGTGCCACCCACAGGGAAGCTAACTATGGCTACACCTTC | CATHREANYGYTF
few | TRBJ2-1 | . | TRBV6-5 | TGTGCCAGCAGCCCTCAGGGGTACGCTGAGCAGTTCTTC | CASSPQGYAEQFF
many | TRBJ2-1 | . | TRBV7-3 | TGTGCCAGCAGCCCCTACTTGCGCCCGGAGGAGCAGTTCTTC | CASSPYLRPEEQFF
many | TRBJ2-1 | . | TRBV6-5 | TGTGCCAGCAGTAGGAGCGGGTCTGGCAATGAGCAGTTCTTC | CASSRSGSGNEQFF
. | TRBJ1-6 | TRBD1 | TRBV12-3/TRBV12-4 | TGTGCCAGCAGTCCGCGCCCGGGACAGGGGATGGCCCTCCACTTT | CASSPRPGQGMALHF
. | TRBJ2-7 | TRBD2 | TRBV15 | TGTGCCACCAGCCCCGGTAGCGGGAGCTACGAGCAGTACTTC | CATSPGSGSYEQYF
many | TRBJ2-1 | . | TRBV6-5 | TGTGCCAGCAAGGAGAGCGGGTCTGCCTACAATGAGCAGTTCTTC | CASKESGSAYNEQFF
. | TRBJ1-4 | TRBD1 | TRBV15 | TGTGCCACCAGCGACAGGGGGCTTACTAATGAAAAACTGTTTTTT | CATSDRGLTNEKLFF
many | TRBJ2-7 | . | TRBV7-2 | TGTGCCAGCAGCCCCCTAAGCTCCTACGAGCAGTACTTC | CASSPLSSYEQYF